These 26 T cell receptor beta chains share one sample of origin, sequenced in a study of early T cells in non-severe SARS-CoV-2 infection. Each CDR3 protein is one row after TCRdb ran MiXCR on the 5' RACE reads. This table has 70,000 to 85,000 distinct CDR3 sequences, 9% to 15% appearing once. This material consisted of whole blood, taken at baseline. The receptors come from an adult who was a healthcare worker with PCR-confirmed SARS-CoV-2 infection or an uninfected control (not recorded which). The donor label of this sample is uncertain.

The chain couples TRBV11-3 to TRBJ2-1; 15 bases match TRBD2. The CDR3 contains 18 residues. After removal of 5 bases from V and 6 bases from J, the junction contained 11 bases not matched to a gene. CDR1 and CDR2 (germline): SGHNT, YENEEA. CDR3 residues: CASSHRGGLAGGGNEQFF. The DNA for the CDR3 is TGTGCCAGCAGCCACAGAGGGGGACTAGCGGGAGGAGGCAATGAGCAGTTCTTC.

This clonotype was picked up a small number of times. This sequence joins TRBV18 and TRBJ1-1; unclear D gene. CDR1 and CDR2 (germline): KGHSH, LQKENI. The V gene lost 2 bases and the J gene lost 0 bases, with 10 bases spanning the gap. This CDR3 is 15 amino acids long. The CDR3 sequence: CASSPNGGVNTEAFF. CDR3 DNA sequence: TGTGCCAGCTCACCAAACGGCGGGGTGAACACTGAAGCTTTCTTT.

This clonotype turned up a few times. The chain combines TRBV29-1 with TRBJ2-3; maybe TRBD2 (7 bases). CDR1 SQVTM and CDR2 ANQGSEA come from the germline V gene. Between the trimmed V and J ends, which lost 5 bases and 2 bases, there was a span of 20 bases. This CDR3 contains 16 residues. The CDR3 spells CSVQKGGGLPTDTQYF. The CDR3 DNA reads as TGCAGCGTTCAGAAAGGGGGGGGGCTACCCACAGATACGCAGTATTTT.

The chain has TRBV24-1 and TRBJ2-1; D not resolved. The V and J ends lost 4 bases and 5 bases respectively, with 5 bases between them. This CDR3 has 12 residues. Germline-derived CDR1 and CDR2 are KGHDR and SFDVKD. The CDR3: CATSEGDNEQFF. Here the CDR3 DNA reads TGTGCCACCAGTGAGGGTGACAATGAGCAGTTCTTC.

The rearrangement uses TRBV6-1 and TRBJ1-2, with D possibly TRBD1 on 6 matching bases. CDR1 is MNHNS and CDR2 is SASEGT in the germline V gene. The CDR3 sequence is 16 residues long. V was cut by 0 bases and J by 4 bases, with 15 bases left in between. CDR3 in DNA: TGTGCCAGCAGTGAAGCCTACAGGGATTATACCTATGGCTACACCTTC. Translated, it gives CASSEAYRDYTYGYTF.

This clonotype has just a few counts. The rearrangement joins TRBV7-9 to TRBJ2-1, with D possibly TRBD2 on 5 matching bases. Between the trimmed V and J ends, which lost 5 bases and 6 bases, there was a span of 17 bases. The CDR3 contains 15 residues. CDR1 SEHNR and CDR2 FQNEAQ come from the germline V gene (reference sequence). Here the CDR3 reads CASSPSLGPTNEQFF. The CDR3 nucleotides are TGTGCCAGCAGCCCTAGCCTAGGGCCGACCAATGAGCAGTTCTTC.

This chain uses TRBV6-2 or TRBV6-3 with TRBJ2-1; D not resolved. V was pared by 2 bases and J by 6 bases, with 5 bases between. The germline V gene encodes CDR1 MNHEY and CDR2 SVGEGT. This CDR3 spans 12 amino acids. This chain's CDR3 is CASSYERNEQFF. Here the CDR3 DNA reads TGTGCCAGCAGTTACGAGCGCAATGAGCAGTTCTTC.

This clonotype was picked up many times. The chain is built from TRBV4-1 and TRBJ1-1; tentative D call: TRBD1 (6 bases). Trimming stripped 4 bases from V and 1 base from J, with 16 bases between. Germline V gene data show CDR1 as MGHRA and CDR2 as YSYEKL. This CDR3 has 16 amino acids. CDR3 residues: CASSPHKDRTNTEAFF. In nucleotides, the CDR3 is TGCGCCAGCAGCCCCCATAAAGACAGGACGAACACTGAAGCTTTCTTT.

This clonotype was counted a few times. This rearrangement joins TRBV30 to TRBJ2-1, with a weak D call TRBD2 (6 bases). This CDR3 has 13 amino acids. Trimming removed 5 bases at V and 7 bases at J, with 15 bases between. Germline V gene data show CDR1 as GTSNPN and CDR2 as SVGIG (reference sequence). CDR3 residues: CAWGSGLPNEQFF. CDR3 bases: TGTGCCTGGGGGAGCGGGCTTCCGAATGAGCAGTTCTTC.

This clonotype was recorded a few times. The chain combines TRBV7-6 with TRBJ1-4; 10 bases match TRBD1. V trimming: 4 bases; J trimming: 5 bases; junction bases outside the gene matches: 13. CDR3 length: 18 residues. Germline-derived CDR1 and CDR2 are SGHVS and FNYEAQ. The CDR3 spells CASSSRGPRTGGNEKLFF. CDR3 DNA: TGTGCCAGCAGCTCCAGGGGTCCCCGGACAGGGGGGAATGAAAAACTGTTTTTT.

Notes on this clonotype: Mismatch with germline at one junction end may stem from a read error. The chain links TRBV6-6 to TRBJ1-4; D possibly corresponds to TRBD1 (5 bases). The CDR3 is 14 amino acids. Germline V gene data show CDR1 as MNHNY and CDR2 as SVGAGI (reference sequence). The chain's CDR3 is CTSTQGRVVEKLFF. The CDR3 region has the DNA TGTACCAGCACCCAGGGCAGGGTGGTTGAAAAACTGTTTTTT.

The sample holds a few counts of this clonotype. This chain connects TRBV9 to TRBJ1-3; the D is unclear. Trimming removed 0 bases at V and 0 bases at J, with 7 bases between. CDR1 and CDR2 (germline): SGDLS, YYNGEE. The length of the CDR3 is 15 residues. The CDR3 reads CASSVATSSGNTIYF. The CDR3 region has the DNA TGTGCCAGCAGCGTAGCTACGAGCTCTGGAAACACCATATATTTT.

The chain links TRBV5-5 to TRBJ1-2; D is perhaps TRBD1 (6 bases). V lost 0 bases, J lost 6 bases, and 15 bases lay in between. Looked up from germline, CDR1 is SGHKS and CDR2 is YYEKEE (reference sequence). CDR3 length: 15 amino acids. CDR3 DNA: TGTGCCAGCAGCTTGGACCCTCACAGGGTGGATGGCTACACCTTC. It specifies CASSLDPHRVDGYTF.

The chain uses TRBV13 and TRBJ2-5; weak D call: TRBD1 (5 bases). This CDR3 has 13 amino acids. V was clipped by 4 bases and J by 4 bases, with 10 bases between them. Germline assignment: CDR1 PRHDT and CDR2 FYEKMQ (reference sequence). The CDR3 DNA is TGTGCCAGCAGCTCCCAGGGTCGAGAGACCCAGTACTTC. Its translation is CASSSQGRETQYF.

J is TRBJ2-1 and V is TRBV11-2; D is possibly TRBD1 (6 bases). Deletions cut 3 bases from V and 4 bases from J, with 13 bases between. Germline CDR1 is SGHAT and CDR2 is FQNNGV. The CDR3 is made up of 15 amino acids. The chain's CDR3 is CASSLRGQVYNEQFF. The CDR3 nucleotides read TGTGCCAGCAGCTTGAGGGGACAAGTTTACAATGAGCAGTTCTTC.

This clonotype was counted a single time. V is TRBV2 and J is TRBJ2-7; TRBD1 might be the D (6 bases). The CDR3 extends over 12 amino acids. Germline loops: CDR1 SNHLY, CDR2 FYNNEI. The germline V and J ends were trimmed by 3 bases and 13 bases, with 16 bases remaining between them. The CDR3 coding sequence is TGTGCCAGCAGTGACGCGATGGCAGGGGCTTACTTC. Translation gives CASSDAMAGAYF.

This clonotype was detected many times. The chain has TRBV6-1 and TRBJ1-2; D might be TRBD1 (5 bases). Trimming shortened V by 5 bases and J by 7 bases, and 8 bases separated the two germline ends. Germline lookup yields CDR1 MNHNS and CDR2 SASEGT. The CDR3 length is 11 residues. In DNA form, the CDR3 reads TGTGCCAGCAGTACAGGTCGTGGCTACACCTTC. It is translated as CASSTGRGYTF.

This clonotype has a handful of counts. This chain links TRBV19 with TRBJ2-6; D not certain. The CDR3 totals 12 residues. Trimming shortened V by 5 bases and J by 6 bases, and 5 bases separated the two germline ends. From germline, CDR1 is LNHDA and CDR2 SQIVND (reference sequence). The CDR3 loop is CASSRLANVLTF. CDR3 nucleotide sequence: TGTGCCAGTAGTCGTCTGGCCAACGTCCTGACTTTC.

This clonotype was found many times. V gene TRBV4-2 combines with J gene TRBJ2-7, with TRBD1 matching over 9 bases. The CDR3 spans 17 residues. J was trimmed by 1 base and V by 1 base; bases with no gene match: 8. Germline loops: CDR1 LGHNA, CDR2 YNFKEQ. This CDR3 is CASSQGDRDRYSYEQYF. Written as DNA, the CDR3 is TGTGCCAGCAGCCAAGGGGACAGGGACCGATATTCCTACGAGCAGTACTTC.

The chain recombines TRBV10-2 with TRBJ1-2; TRBD1 matches 9 bases. The ends lost 7 bases at V and 4 bases at J; junction bases unmatched: 7. The CDR3 spans 14 residues. In germline, CDR1 is WSHSY, CDR2 SAAADI. In DNA form, the CDR3 reads TGCGCCAGCAACAGTAACAGGGGGCTCTATGGCTACACCTTC. Residues: CASNSNRGLYGYTF.

V gene TRBV29-1 combines with J gene TRBJ2-1, with D uncertain. This CDR3 has 12 residues. Germline-derived CDR1 and CDR2 are SQVTM and ANQGSEA. The germline V and J ends were trimmed by 7 bases and 4 bases, with 11 bases remaining between them. The CDR3 region is CSAAASYNEQFF. As DNA, the CDR3 is TGCAGCGCCGCGGCGAGTTACAATGAGCAGTTCTTC.

V usage is TRBV18 and J usage is TRBJ1-2; unclear D gene. Germline assignment: CDR1 KGHSH and CDR2 LQKENI. The V end was cut by 0 bases, the J end by 0 bases, with 8 bases between. The CDR3 is 15 amino acids. CDR3 region: CASSPPSMTNYGYTF. The DNA for the CDR3 is TGTGCCAGCTCACCACCAAGCATGACTAACTATGGCTACACCTTC.

Many counts were recorded for this clonotype. The chain couples TRBV7-3 to TRBJ2-1; possible D gene TRBD1, 5 bases. This CDR3 is built from 15 residues. V was pared by 3 bases and J by 7 bases, with 16 bases between. The germline CDR1 and CDR2 sequences are SGHTA and FQGTGA. CDR3 bases: TGTGCCAGCAGCTTGATCGCCAGGGTTGGGAATGAGCAGTTCTTC. Translated, it gives CASSLIARVGNEQFF.

This clonotype turned up a few times. V is TRBV5-1 and J is TRBJ2-7; 9 bases are a match to TRBD1. The V segment lost 4 bases and the J segment 6 bases; nucleotides outside the gene matches: 8. The germline CDR1 and CDR2 sequences are SGHRS and YFSETQ. The CDR3 length is 14 residues. Here the CDR3 DNA reads TGCGCCAGCAGCGGAGGACAGGGGCAGGGCGAGCAGTACTTC. It encodes CASSGGQGQGEQYF.

The chain recombines TRBV11-2 with TRBJ2-3; D ambiguous. The ends were cut back, 3 bases at V and 1 base at J, with 8 bases in the middle. Looked up from germline, CDR1 is SGHAT and CDR2 is FQNNGV. The CDR3 has 14 amino acids. The CDR3 DNA is TGTGCCAGCAGCTTCTTTCTAGGCACAGATACGCAGTATTTT. This gives the protein CASSFFLGTDTQYF.

This clonotype was found many times. The chain is built from TRBV5-1 and TRBJ2-7, with D possibly TRBD1 on 6 matching bases. The CDR3 is made up of 13 amino acids. CDR1 SGHRS and CDR2 YFSETQ come from the germline V gene. V was trimmed by 1 base and J by 4 bases, leaving 9 bases between them. CDR3: CASSLIGQYEQYF. The CDR3 DNA follows: TGCGCCAGCAGCTTGATTGGACAGTACGAGCAGTACTTC.